This TCR beta chain was sequenced during a study of T cell responses to AZD1222 COVID-19 vaccine. Findings of the study overall: Two AZD1222 administrations were followed by greater Spike-specific TCR breadth and depth. Most donors were white British and more were female, and clonal diversity was possibly underestimated. Vaccine-associated CD4 TCRs ranged over spike, dominating at 160-218 and 743-854.

As to this clone: What it recognizes is unknown.

The table came from immunoSEQ multiplex PCR; TCRdb's copy has only in-frame clones and leaves some out. The table includes roughly 130,000 clones, around 90% detected once. The CDR3 extends over 12 amino acids. With 5 bases removed from V and 5 bases from J, the gap between germline ends came to 8 bases. The germline gives CDR1 MNHEY, CDR2 SMNVEV (reference sequence). The chain combines TRBV27 with TRBJ2-3; no clear D gene. The sample was peripheral blood, taken 28 days after the second AZD1222 dose. The TCR was taken from an adult who received the AZD1222 COVID-19 vaccine. CDR3 DNA sequence: TGTGCCAGCAGTGACCGGGTAGATACGCAGTATTTT. Translation gives CASSDRVDTQYF.